The clone carrying this TCR beta chain was observed a few times. This record belongs to a study of T-cell memory formation after mild COVID-19. This CDR3 has 17 residues. V gave up 1 base and J gave up 1 base, with 14 bases separating them. CDR1 is SEHNR and CDR2 is FQNEAQ in the germline V gene (reference sequence). TCRdb fed the 5' RACE reads into MiXCR, producing one record per CDR3 protein. The data show 550,000 to 600,000 distinct CDR3 sequences, 15% to 20% seen once. This receptor was obtained from an adult woman who had mild COVID-19 (a few samples of this study predate the infection). Cell type and time point are not known. The material sequenced was PBMCs or a T cell subset sorted from them (not recorded which). This chain uses TRBV7-9 with TRBJ2-4; D is uncertain. The CDR3 loop is CASSLVGSRWAKNIQYF. The CDR3 nucleotides read TGTGCCAGCAGCTTAGTAGGTTCCCGGTGGGCCAAAAACATTCAGTACTTC.